This is a list of T cell receptor beta chains from one sample in a study of T cell responses to AZD1222 COVID-19 vaccine. Sequencing was performed with immunoSEQ multiplex PCR; in TCRdb, only in-frame clones are kept and a portion is missing. This sample has about 180,000 clones, with 85% to 95% found just once. The material sequenced was peripheral blood, taken 28 days after the second AZD1222 dose. The receptor set was obtained from an adult who received the AZD1222 COVID-19 vaccine. Both conserved end residues are part of each CDR3. D genes are given only for firm matches. Part of the rows lack a size; the others show once, few, many or a class for expanded clones.

J	V	size	D	DNA	CDR3
TRBJ2-3	TRBV12-3/TRBV12-4	NA	NA	TGTGCCAGCAGTCCTGGTAGGCCAGATACGCAGTATTTT	CASSPGRPDTQYF
TRBJ1-2	TRBV5-8	NA	NA	TGTGCCAGGGAGTGGAAGGGCTACACCTTC	CAREWKGYTF
TRBJ1-4	TRBV28	NA	NA	TGTGCCAGCAGTTTGGTGCGTGCGGAAAAACTGTTTTTT	CASSLVRAEKLFF
TRBJ2-1	TRBV6-2/TRBV6-3	NA	TRBD2	TGTGCCAGCAGTTCATTCCGAACGACTAGCGTGTACAATGAGCAGTTCTTC	CASSSFRTTSVYNEQFF
TRBJ1-1	TRBV4-3	once	NA	TGCGCCAGCAGCCTGCCAGGGCAGGGGAGCACTGAAGCTTTCTTT	CASSLPGQGSTEAFF
TRBJ1-2	TRBV5-1	NA	TRBD1	TGCGCCAGCAGCTTCAACAGGGGGTATGGCTACACCTTC	CASSFNRGYGYTF
TRBJ2-5	TRBV6-1	few	NA	TGTGCCAGCAGTGAAGCGTCGGGAACCCAAGAGACCCAGTACTTC	CASSEASGTQETQYF
TRBJ2-3	TRBV5-1	once	TRBD1	TGCGCCAGCAGCTTGGGGGTCAGGGGGCTTTCAGATACGCAGTATTTT	CASSLGVRGLSDTQYF
TRBJ2-3	TRBV11-2	NA	TRBD1	TGTGCCAGCAGCTTACACGGACAGGGCACAGATACGCAGTATTTT	CASSLHGQGTDTQYF
TRBJ1-1	TRBV18	NA	NA	TGTGCCAGCTCACCACTCGGGTCTCGGGACACTGAAGCTTTCTTT	CASSPLGSRDTEAFF
TRBJ1-3	TRBV28	NA	NA	TGTGCCAGCATCTTAGGTGGGGGCTCATATGGAAACACCATATATTTT	CASILGGGSYGNTIYF
TRBJ1-1	TRBV10-3	NA	NA	TGTGCCATCAAAGAGGGAGTGGGCACTGAAGCTTTCTTT	CAIKEGVGTEAFF
TRBJ2-7	TRBV9	NA	TRBD1	TGTGCCAGCAGCGCTCCCCTGGGGACAGGGGACTCCTACGAGCAGTACTTC	CASSAPLGTGDSYEQYF
TRBJ1-1	TRBV9	NA	NA	TGTGCCAGCAGCGGACAGGTGAACACTGAAGCTTTCTTT	CASSGQVNTEAFF
TRBJ1-2	TRBV14	NA	NA	TGTGCCAGCAGCCAAACCCTGAACTATGGCTACACCTTC	CASSQTLNYGYTF
TRBJ1-2	TRBV2	once	NA	TGTGCCAGCAGTGCCTCCCAAGGACAGTTCTATGGCTACACCTTC	CASSASQGQFYGYTF
TRBJ2-1	TRBV9	NA	NA	TGTGCCAGCAGCGAGGACGGTTACAGTGAGCAGTTCTTC	CASSEDGYSEQFF
TRBJ1-5	TRBV7-8	once	NA	TGTGCCAGCAGCACAAATTTCCTCAGGGCTCAGCCCCAGCATTTT	CASSTNFLRAQPQHF
TRBJ2-3	TRBV6-5	once	NA	TGTGCCAGCAGTTATTCAGTGGCGGAGAACACAGATACGCAGTATTTT	CASSYSVAENTDTQYF
TRBJ2-5	TRBV10-1	NA	NA	TGCGCCAGCCGGGCTAGAGTGGAGACCCAGTACTTC	CASRARVETQYF
TRBJ1-1	TRBV28	NA	NA	TGTGCCAGCAGTACCACGACAGGGAACACTGAAGCTTTCTTT	CASSTTTGNTEAFF
TRBJ1-1	TRBV27	NA	TRBD1	TGTGCCAGCAGTTCCGACAGGGTATCTCTAAACACTGAAGCTTTCTTT	CASSSDRVSLNTEAFF
TRBJ1-1	TRBV6-2/TRBV6-3	once	NA	TGTGCCAGCAGTTACTCACCCCAAAACGGCGCTGAAGCTTTCTTT	CASSYSPQNGAEAFF